These 32 T cell receptor beta chains were all obtained from the same sample, sequenced in a study of blood T cell repertoires in COVID-19. Method: immunoSEQ multiplex PCR; TCRdb's copy keeps in-frame clones and lacks some. This table has about 42,000 clones, about nine tenths appearing once. The sequenced sample was peripheral blood. The receptors were gathered from a human donor in a cohort sampled during active COVID-19.

This chain links TRBV9 with TRBJ1-3; 10 bases align to TRBD1. Germline CDR1 and CDR2: SGDLS and YYNGEE. The CDR3 length is 16 residues. J lost 3 bases, V lost 0 bases, and 3 bases had no gene match. The CDR3 nucleotides read TGTGCCAGCAGCGTAGGGGGGACAGGGGATGGAAACACCATATATTTT. Amino acid sequence: CASSVGGTGDGNTIYF.

CDR3 DNA: TGTGCCATCAGTGAGAGGACAATTGAGGTCTACGAGCAGTACTTC. Its protein product is CAISERTIEVYEQYF. V gene TRBV10-3 combines with J gene TRBJ2-7; TRBD1 is a possible D gene (5 bases). From germline, CDR1 is ENHRY and CDR2 SYGVKD. Deletions cut 2 bases from V and 3 bases from J, with 14 bases between. The CDR3 loop spans 15 amino acids.

The chain combines TRBV4-3 with TRBJ1-3, with TRBD1 identical over 9 bases. Germline CDR1 reads LGHNA; CDR2 reads YSLEER. This CDR3 comprises 16 residues. With 1 base clipped from V and 4 bases from J, the junction kept 5 bases outside the gene matches. The CDR3 spells CASSQGTGEAGNTIYF. The CDR3 coding sequence is TGCGCCAGCAGCCAAGGGACAGGGGAGGCGGGAAACACCATATATTTT.

The CDR3 DNA reads as TGTGCCAGTAGTATAACAGCCTATGGCTACACCTTC. It codes for CASSITAYGYTF. V is TRBV19 and J is TRBJ1-2; unclear D gene. The CDR3 runs 12 residues. Per the germline V gene, CDR1 is LNHDA and CDR2 is SQIVND (reference sequence). Trimming left V 2 bases short and J 4 bases short, with 5 bases between. Looking up the rest from reference TRBV19 and TRBJ1-2 gives the full variable domain: DGGITQSPKYLFRKEGQNVTLSCEQNLNHDAMYWYRQDPGQGLRLIYYSQIVNDFQKGDIAEGYSVSREKKESFPLTVTSAQKNPTAFYLCASSITAYGYTFGSGTRLTVV.

The chain combines TRBV10-3 with TRBJ2-6, with D perhaps TRBD1 (5 bases). Trimming took 3 bases from V and 0 from J, leaving 12 bases between them. The CDR3 is made up of 17 amino acids. CDR1 is ENHRY and CDR2 is SYGVKD in the germline V gene. As DNA, the CDR3 is TGTGCCATCAGTGACAAGGGGAAAGGCTCTGGGGCCAACGTCCTGACTTTC. Translated, it gives CAISDKGKGSGANVLTF.

The gene calls are TRBV4-3 and TRBJ1-2; D is possibly TRBD1 (6 bases). The CDR3 totals 14 residues. The V and J ends lost 0 bases and 8 bases respectively, with 13 bases between them. Germline CDR1 and CDR2: LGHNA and YSLEER. CDR3 residues: CASSQERQGYGYTF. CDR3 nucleotide sequence: TGCGCCAGCAGCCAAGAGCGCCAGGGGTACGGCTACACCTTC.

The chain couples TRBV7-2 to TRBJ1-2, with D uncertain. There are 14 residues in the CDR3. Trimming removed 5 bases at V and 7 bases at J, with 17 bases between. Looked up from germline, CDR1 is SGHTA and CDR2 is FQGNSA. The CDR3 sequence is CASSGDGTSGGYTF. The DNA of the CDR3 is TGTGCCAGCAGCGGAGACGGAACAAGCGGTGGCTACACCTTC.

V gene TRBV2 combines with J gene TRBJ2-7, with 9 bases aligning to TRBD1. Germline V gives CDR1 SNHLY, CDR2 FYNNEI. V trimming: 6 bases; J trimming: 3 bases; junction bases outside the gene matches: 0. The CDR3 has 12 amino acids. The CDR3: CASRGQGYEQYF. CDR3 DNA: TGTGCCAGCAGGGGACAGGGCTACGAGCAGTACTTC.

This chain joins TRBV5-4 and TRBJ1-4, with D possibly matching TRBD1 (5 bases). Germline V gives CDR1 SGHNT, CDR2 YYREEE (reference sequence). The CDR3 sequence is 14 residues long. V was trimmed by 2 bases and J by 5 bases, leaving 10 bases between them. CDR3 amino acids: CASSFGGGNEKLFF. The CDR3 bases are TGTGCCAGCAGCTTCGGGGGAGGAAATGAAAAACTGTTTTTT.

This chain uses TRBV6-2 or TRBV6-3 with TRBJ1-1; TRBD1 matches at 7 bases. V shed 5 bases, J shed 5 bases, and the junction held 14 bases outside the gene matches. The length of the CDR3 is 16 residues. Germline CDR1 reads MNHEY; CDR2 reads SVGEGT. The CDR3 DNA reads as TGTGCCAGCAGTAACGACAGGGTCCCATCTCGGACTGAAGCTTTCTTT. It is translated as CASSNDRVPSRTEAFF.

This chain joins TRBV5-1 and TRBJ1-2; TRBD1 aligns across 9 bases. With V trimmed by 4 bases and J by 3 bases, 4 bases remained unmatched. The germline V gene has CDR1 SGHRS and CDR2 YFSETQ. The CDR3 totals 14 residues. The CDR3 protein is CASSPRDRDYGYTF. CDR3 nucleotide sequence: TGCGCCAGCAGCCCCCGGGACAGGGACTATGGCTACACCTTC.

The chain employs TRBV6-5 and TRBJ1-1; D not resolved. The CDR3 is made up of 13 amino acids. Germline V gene data show CDR1 as MNHEY and CDR2 as SVGAGI. V dropped 2 bases and J dropped 6 bases, with 10 bases sitting between them. CDR3 bases: TGTGCCAGCAGTTACAGTGGCATGGCTGAAGCTTTCTTT. The encoded protein is CASSYSGMAEAFF.

This chain uses TRBV2 with TRBJ1-6; D remains ambiguous. Deletions cut 1 base from V and 6 bases from J, with 4 bases between. CDR3 size: 13 residues. The germline gives CDR1 SNHLY, CDR2 FYNNEI. CDR3 bases: TGTGCCAGCAGTGAAGTGGCTAATTCACCCCTCCACTTT. Translated: CASSEVANSPLHF.

Only a few counts were recorded for this clone. The genes are TRBV7-6 and TRBJ1-5; perhaps TRBD1 as D (6 bases). From germline, CDR1 is SGHVS and CDR2 FNYEAQ. V dropped 1 base and J dropped 2 bases, with 6 bases sitting between them. CDR3 length: 14 amino acids. The CDR3 is CASSLDRGNQPQHF. In DNA form, the CDR3 reads TGTGCCAGCAGCTTAGACAGGGGCAATCAGCCCCAGCATTTT.

The chain is built from TRBV20-1 and TRBJ1-1; D is possibly TRBD1 (6 bases). The germline V and J ends were trimmed by 3 bases and 9 bases, with 11 bases remaining between them. Germline CDR1 and CDR2: DFQATT and SNEGSKA (reference sequence). This CDR3 has 11 amino acids. CDR3 bases: TGCAGTGCTAGCCGGACAGAGCAAGCTTTCTTT. Its protein product is CSASRTEQAFF.

The chain employs TRBV18 and TRBJ2-7, with TRBD1 matching over 9 bases. Germline loops: CDR1 KGHSH, CDR2 LQKENI. The CDR3 consists of 14 residues. V lost 5 bases to trimming and J lost 6 bases; unmatched junction nucleotides: 8. CDR3 protein: CASSAGTGFGEQYF. The CDR3 nucleotides are TGTGCCAGCTCAGCCGGGACAGGGTTCGGCGAGCAGTACTTC.

This clone was detected a few times. The CDR3 here is CASSPGQGSSYEQYF. DNA of the CDR3: TGTGCCAGCAGCCCGGGACAGGGGAGCTCCTACGAGCAGTACTTC. The gene calls are TRBV7-6 and TRBJ2-7, with 10 bases aligning to TRBD1. There are 15 residues in the CDR3. V trimming: 5 bases; J trimming: 0 bases; junction bases outside the gene matches: 4. From germline, CDR1 is SGHVS and CDR2 FNYEAQ.

The CDR3 region has the DNA TGTGCCAGTAGTATAGTTCGGTACACTGAAGCTTTCTTT. As protein: CASSIVRYTEAFF. The chain recombines TRBV19 with TRBJ1-1; no firm D call. The CDR3 has 13 amino acids. With 1 base removed from V and 3 bases from J, the gap between germline ends came to 6 bases. Germline CDR1 reads LNHDA; CDR2 reads SQIVND (reference sequence). The whole variable domain, filled in from reference TRBV19 and TRBJ1-1, reads DGGITQSPKYLFRKEGQNVTLSCEQNLNHDAMYWYRQDPGQGLRLIYYSQIVNDFQKGDIAEGYSVSREKKESFPLTVTSAQKNPTAFYLCASSIVRYTEAFFGQGTRLTVV.

This clone was seen once. V gene TRBV5-5 combines with J gene TRBJ2-7; no reliable D call. This CDR3 has 14 amino acids. The germline V and J ends were trimmed by 0 bases and 0 bases, with 7 bases remaining between them. The germline V gene has CDR1 SGHKS and CDR2 YYEKEE (reference sequence). The CDR3 is CASSLGWASYEQYF. Here the CDR3 DNA reads TGTGCCAGCAGCTTGGGTTGGGCCTCCTACGAGCAGTACTTC.

This chain connects TRBV6-6 to TRBJ2-7, with 8 bases that match TRBD2. Trimming removed 6 bases from V and 5 bases from J; junction bases left unmatched: 9. The V gene's germline CDR1 is MNHNY and CDR2 SVGAGI (reference sequence). The CDR3 extends over 14 amino acids. The CDR3 DNA follows: TGTGCCAGCAGCCCCACCGGGGGGGTGCACGAGCAGTACTTC. It specifies CASSPTGGVHEQYF.

The chain has TRBV5-1 and TRBJ2-7, with TRBD1 identical over 11 bases. V was clipped by 4 bases and J by 1 base; unmatched bases: 1. Germline-derived CDR1 and CDR2 are SGHRS and YFSETQ. This CDR3 contains 14 residues. The CDR3 DNA is TGCGCCAGCAGCGGGGACAGGGGGTCCTACGAGCAGTACTTC. Amino acids: CASSGDRGSYEQYF.

This chain joins TRBV10-3 and TRBJ1-1; TRBD1 matches 9 bases. Germline CDR1 reads ENHRY; CDR2 reads SYGVKD. J gave up 6 bases and V 7 bases, and 9 bases lay outside the gene matches. The CDR3 sequence is 14 residues long. CDR3 nucleotides: TGTGCCATCAAAGGACAGGGGAACTCCGCTGAAGCTTTCTTT. Protein sequence: CAIKGQGNSAEAFF.

The V gene is TRBV7-9, the J gene TRBJ2-7; 7 bases line up with TRBD2. This CDR3 is 15 amino acids long. Per germline, CDR1 SEHNR and CDR2 FQNEAQ (reference sequence). J was trimmed by 1 base and V by 3 bases; bases with no gene match: 6. The CDR3 DNA reads as TGTGCCAGCAGCTTCTGGGGCGGGGGATCCTACGAGCAGTACTTC. Translation gives CASSFWGGGSYEQYF.

The chain recombines TRBV10-3 with TRBJ2-7; D perhaps matches TRBD1 (6 bases). V lost 6 bases and J lost 7, with 10 bases in between. This CDR3 contains 11 residues. CDR1 is ENHRY, CDR2 SYGVKD, per germline. This CDR3 is CAIRETGEQYF. As DNA, the CDR3 is TGTGCCATCAGAGAAACAGGGGAGCAGTACTTC.

Only one count was recorded for this clone. This chain connects TRBV7-8 to TRBJ1-1, with 8 bases matching TRBD1. Trimming at V came to 5 bases and at J to 6 bases, leaving 8 bases not matched to a gene. The CDR3 totals 14 residues. Germline assignment: CDR1 SGHVS and CDR2 FQNEAQ. The CDR3 DNA is TGTGCCAGCAGCCTTTGGACAGGGACCCCTGAAGCTTTCTTT. Its translation: CASSLWTGTPEAFF.

J is TRBJ1-1 and V is TRBV18; possibly TRBD1 for D (6 bases). Germline CDR1 KGHSH, CDR2 LQKENI. This CDR3 comprises 12 residues. V was cut by 6 bases and J by 8 bases, with 13 bases left in between. The chain's CDR3 is CASSMTGTEAFF. CDR3 DNA: TGTGCCAGCTCTATGACCGGGACAGAAGCTTTCTTT. The complete variable domain, with remaining parts taken from reference TRBV18 and TRBJ1-1, reads NAGVMQNPRHLVRRRGQEARLRCSPMKGHSHVYWYRQLPEEGLKFMVYLQKENIIDESGMPKERFSAEFPKEGPSILRIQQVVRGDSAAYFCASSMTGTEAFFGQGTRLTVV.

This chain links TRBV5-1 with TRBJ1-3, with a weak D call TRBD1 (6 bases). The CDR3 covers 16 residues. Trimming removed 4 bases from V and 4 bases from J, with 18 bases in between. Germline V gene data show CDR1 as SGHRS and CDR2 as YFSETQ. The CDR3 coding sequence is TGCGCCAGCAGCACGACCCCAGGGGCCAGGGGAAACACCATATATTTT. It specifies CASSTTPGARGNTIYF.

The V gene is TRBV11-2, the J gene TRBJ1-6, with 7 bases matching TRBD1. The junction had 14 bases not matched to a gene; V was cut back by 5 bases and J by 7 bases. There are 17 residues in the CDR3. Germline values: CDR1 SGHAT, CDR2 FQNNGV. The CDR3 here is CASSPVKGGRGNSPLHF. The DNA of the CDR3 is TGTGCCAGCAGCCCAGTAAAGGGGGGCAGGGGGAATTCACCCCTCCACTTT.

V gene TRBV5-6 combines with J gene TRBJ2-3; D remains ambiguous. Germline loops: CDR1 SGHDT, CDR2 YYEEEE. V lost 6 bases and J 1 base, leaving 9 bases between the germline ends. This CDR3 comprises 13 residues. The CDR3 spells CASTPRGTDTQYF. Here the CDR3 DNA reads TGTGCCAGCACCCCTCGGGGCACAGATACGCAGTATTTT.

J is TRBJ1-5 and V is TRBV19, with 8 bases identical to TRBD1. CDR3 length equals 17 residues. The germline CDR1 and CDR2 sequences are LNHDA and SQIVND (reference sequence). The trim removed 1 base at V and 6 bases at J, leaving 11 bases unmatched. The CDR3 bases are TGTGCCAGTAGTATAGCCGTCGGCAGGGGGCATGTTCAGCCCCAGCATTTT. This sequence encodes CASSIAVGRGHVQPQHF.

This clone was observed a few times. The gene calls are TRBV11-2 and TRBJ1-5; unclear D gene. Germline assignment: CDR1 SGHAT and CDR2 FQNNGV. This CDR3 region has 18 residues. V was clipped by 1 base and J by 5 bases, with 21 bases between them. The CDR3 region has the DNA TGTGCCAGCAGCTTAGGGGGTGGAGGGTTTGGGATCGATCAGCCCCAGCATTTT. Residues: CASSLGGGGFGIDQPQHF.

The chain employs TRBV5-4 and TRBJ2-7, with 8 positions matching TRBD1. V was pared by 0 bases and J by 2 bases, with 7 bases of the junction left unmatched. This CDR3 comprises 16 residues. In germline, CDR1 is SGHNT, CDR2 YYREEE (reference sequence). In DNA form, the CDR3 reads TGTGCCAGCAGCTTGGGGACAGGGATCGTTACCTACGAGCAGTACTTC. Translating gives CASSLGTGIVTYEQYF.